These 22 T cell receptor beta chains share one sample of origin, sequenced in a study of T cell responses to AZD1222 COVID-19 vaccine. Sequencing was performed with immunoSEQ multiplex PCR; in TCRdb, only in-frame clones are kept and a portion is missing. The data hold 150,000 to 200,000 clones, with 85% to 95% observed a single time. The sequences come from peripheral blood, collected on day 0 of AZD1222 vaccination. Receptor source: an adult in good health.

This clone came up once. The V call is TRBV7-2, the J call TRBJ1-5; TRBD1 is a possible D gene (6 bases). Trimming pared 4 bases from V and 2 bases from J, leaving 9 bases between. Germline assignment: CDR1 SGHTA and CDR2 FQGNSA. CDR3 length: 14 residues. The CDR3 loop reads CASSSYRGNQPQHF. The CDR3 nucleotides are TGTGCCAGCAGCTCCTACAGGGGCAATCAGCCCCAGCATTTT.

CDR3 loop: CASSSSGTRFEQYF. The DNA for the CDR3 is TGTGCCAGCAGCTCGAGCGGGACGCGCTTCGAGCAGTACTTC. V gene TRBV7-8 combines with J gene TRBJ2-7; TRBD2 agrees at 7 bases. Germline CDR1 reads SGHVS; CDR2 reads FQNEAQ. This CDR3 comprises 14 residues. Trimming removed 4 bases from V and 6 bases from J; junction bases left unmatched: 9.

A single count supports this clone. This rearrangement joins TRBV3-1 (or the pseudogene TRBV3-2) to TRBJ2-3; D may be TRBD2 (5 bases). Germline V gene data show CDR1 as LGHDT and CDR2 as YNNKEL (reference sequence). This CDR3 comprises 17 residues. Trimming shortened V by 0 bases and J by 5 bases, and 18 bases separated the two germline ends. CDR3 DNA sequence: TGTGCCAGCAGCCAAGATTTGATTCTAGCTGGGAAAGATACGCAGTATTTT. Translation gives CASSQDLILAGKDTQYF.

Here the CDR3 DNA reads TGTGCCAGCAGCTCGGGGTCGGGGGCGTATAATTCACCCCTCCACTTT. Translating gives CASSSGSGAYNSPLHF. V gene TRBV5-4 combines with J gene TRBJ1-6; D possibly corresponds to TRBD1 (6 bases). Germline assignment: CDR1 SGHNT and CDR2 YYREEE (reference sequence). The CDR3 has 16 amino acids. Trimming cost V 3 bases and J 4 bases, with 14 bases left between them.

The chain recombines TRBV28 with TRBJ1-1; unclear D gene. Germline CDR1 reads MDHEN; CDR2 reads SYDVKM. The CDR3 runs 16 residues. Trimming pared 4 bases from V and 1 base from J, leaving 16 bases between. The CDR3 region has the DNA TGTGCCAGCAGTTCAGTAAATACTATTGGGAACACTGAAGCTTTCTTT. Translated, it gives CASSSVNTIGNTEAFF. Full variable domain (outside the CDR3, taken from reference TRBV28 and TRBJ1-1): DVKVTQSSRYLVKRTGEKVFLECVQDMDHENMFWYRQDPGLGLRLIYFSYDVKMKEKGDIPEGYSVSREKKERFSLILESASTNQTSMYLCASSSVNTIGNTEAFFGQGTRLTVV.

The V and J genes are TRBV19 and TRBJ1-1; D not resolved. CDR1 and CDR2 from the germline V gene are LNHDA and SQIVND (reference sequence). Trimming shortened V by 8 bases and J by 3 bases, and 25 bases separated the two germline ends. The CDR3 is 17 residues long. The CDR3 is CASCFRGGRGSDTEAFF. CDR3 nucleotides: TGTGCCAGTTGCTTTCGAGGAGGGCGTGGATCGGACACTGAAGCTTTCTTT.

V and J are TRBV6-5 and TRBJ2-1; 8 nucleotides align to TRBD1. The V gene's germline CDR1 is MNHEY and CDR2 SVGAGI. This CDR3 region has 16 residues. Unmatched junction bases numbered 6, after V lost 4 bases and J lost 1 base. Here the CDR3 DNA reads TGTGCCAGCAGTTGGCAGGGGGCTAATTCCTACAATGAGCAGTTCTTC. It yields the protein CASSWQGANSYNEQFF.

As for this clone: Other nucleotide sequences from this sample produce the same CDR3. The chain employs TRBV19 and TRBJ1-3; D is undetermined. Germline lookup yields CDR1 LNHDA and CDR2 SQIVND (reference sequence). Trimming shortened V by 3 bases and J by 0 bases, and 6 bases separated the two germline ends. This CDR3 has 14 residues. CDR3 amino acids: CASSISSSGNTIYF. In DNA, the CDR3 is TGTGCCAGTAGTATTTCAAGCTCTGGAAACACCATATATTTT.

V and J are TRBV9 and TRBJ1-5; D is unresolved. Per germline, CDR1 SGDLS and CDR2 YYNGEE. This CDR3 region has 16 residues. The V gene lost 4 bases and the J gene lost 2 bases, with 16 bases spanning the gap. The CDR3 is CASSSGIGSGNQPQHF. CDR3 bases: TGTGCCAGCAGCTCTGGGATCGGCTCAGGCAATCAGCCCCAGCATTTT.

J is TRBJ1-1 and V is TRBV6-1, with D hard to call. Deletions cut 3 bases from V and 0 bases from J, with 17 bases between. From germline, CDR1 is MNHNS and CDR2 SASEGT. This CDR3 is 17 amino acids long. The chain's CDR3 is CASSELAGDSVNTEAFF. The CDR3 DNA is TGTGCCAGCAGTGAGTTGGCAGGAGATTCGGTGAACACTGAAGCTTTCTTT.

The chain has TRBV4-1 and TRBJ2-7, with D uncertain. The CDR3 covers 13 residues. With 4 bases removed from V and 3 bases from J, the gap between germline ends came to 10 bases. Germline V gives CDR1 MGHRA, CDR2 YSYEKL. The CDR3 protein is CASSRTLGYEQYF. The CDR3 DNA is TGCGCCAGCAGCCGGACCCTAGGCTACGAGCAGTACTTC.

This chain joins TRBV7-8 and TRBJ2-5; D is ambiguous. The V gene's germline CDR1 is SGHVS and CDR2 FQNEAQ. The CDR3 sequence is 16 residues long. The V gene lost 2 bases and the J gene lost 2 bases, with 15 bases spanning the gap. The DNA for the CDR3 is TGTGCCAGCAGCTTATCCCTGCTGAAGAGACAAGAGACCCAGTACTTC. Its protein is CASSLSLLKRQETQYF.

This chain joins TRBV19 and TRBJ1-5; no firm D call. V dropped 3 bases and J dropped 4 bases, with 7 bases sitting between them. The CDR3 has 13 residues. Germline lookup yields CDR1 LNHDA and CDR2 SQIVND (reference sequence). The CDR3 here is CASSMENNQPQHF. The CDR3 DNA reads as TGTGCCAGTAGTATGGAGAATAATCAGCCCCAGCATTTT.

This clone was seen a few times. The chain couples TRBV7-9 to TRBJ1-5; 7 bases fit TRBD1. Trimming removed 5 bases from V and 6 bases from J; junction bases left unmatched: 7. The V gene's germline CDR1 is SEHNR and CDR2 FQNEAQ (reference sequence). The CDR3 totals 14 residues. The CDR3 bases are TGTGCCAGCAGCCGCGACAGGGTTCCTCAGCCCCAGCATTTT. It is translated as CASSRDRVPQPQHF.

The V and J genes are TRBV10-1 and TRBJ2-7, with 7 bases fitting TRBD2. Germline CDR1 and CDR2: WNHNN and SYGVQD (reference sequence). Unmatched junction bases numbered 6, after V lost 10 bases and J lost 0 bases. This CDR3 is built from 13 residues. CDR3 bases: TGCGCCACCTCTCTAGCGGACTCCTACGAGCAGTACTTC. Residues: CATSLADSYEQYF.

The V gene is TRBV12-3 or TRBV12-4, the J gene TRBJ2-1; no clear D gene. Trimming removed 6 bases from V and 12 bases from J, with 15 bases in between. The CDR3 runs 12 residues. CDR3 nucleotides: TGTGCCAGCAGATGGGATCCCGAAGGGCAGTTCTTC. Translation: CASRWDPEGQFF.

The genes are TRBV5-6 and TRBJ2-6; a weak D match, TRBD1 (5 bases). V was cut by 0 bases and J by 4 bases, with 8 bases left in between. The germline CDR1 and CDR2 sequences are SGHDT and YYEEEE. CDR3 length: 15 amino acids. Written as DNA, the CDR3 is TGTGCCAGCAGCTTGGGGGGCTCCGGGGCCAACGTCCTGACTTTC. Translating gives CASSLGGSGANVLTF.

The rearrangement links TRBV7-2 to TRBJ1-2; 12 nucleotides agree with TRBD1. Germline trimming cut 4 bases from V and 6 bases from J; bases unmatched to any gene: 6. Germline values: CDR1 SGHTA, CDR2 FQGNSA. This CDR3 is 15 amino acids long. The CDR3 loop is CASSSRDRGLDGYTF. CDR3 nucleotides: TGTGCCAGCAGCTCCCGGGACAGGGGGCTCGATGGCTACACCTTC.

CDR3 bases: TGTGCCAGCAGCTCCGGGACAGGGCAACAGCCCCAGCATTTT. Its translation: CASSSGTGQQPQHF. The rearrangement uses TRBV28 and TRBJ1-5, with 9 bases matching TRBD1. The J segment lost 7 bases and the V segment lost 6 bases, leaving 7 bases of the junction unmatched. This CDR3 is 14 amino acids long. From germline, CDR1 is MDHEN and CDR2 SYDVKM.

As for this clone: The sample contains more than one DNA sequence encoding this CDR3. V is TRBV2 and J is TRBJ1-1; 7 nucleotides agree with TRBD1. The CDR3 sequence is 13 residues long. Per the germline V gene, CDR1 is SNHLY and CDR2 is FYNNEI. V was clipped by 6 bases and J by 1 base; unmatched bases: 2. CDR3 amino acids: CASRDRSNTEAFF. For the CDR3, the DNA is TGTGCCAGCAGGGACAGGTCGAACACTGAAGCTTTCTTT.

The rearrangement joins TRBV6-5 to TRBJ1-6, with 9 nucleotides matching TRBD1. V shed 5 bases, J shed 8 bases, and the junction held 7 bases outside the gene matches. This CDR3 comprises 15 residues. Germline CDR1 reads MNHEY; CDR2 reads SVGAGI. CDR3 sequence: CASSITGTGYSPLHF. The DNA of the CDR3 is TGTGCCAGCAGTATTACCGGGACAGGGTATTCACCCCTCCACTTT.

The rearrangement joins TRBV27 to TRBJ2-2; 9 bases line up with TRBD1. Per the germline V gene, CDR1 is MNHEY and CDR2 is SMNVEV (reference sequence). V was pared by 5 bases and J by 6 bases, with 4 bases of the junction left unmatched. This CDR3 comprises 14 residues. The CDR3 region has the DNA TGTGCCAGCAGTCTGGGACAGGGACCCGGGGAGCTGTTTTTT. Residues: CASSLGQGPGELFF.